The 8 T cell receptor beta chains below come from one sample, sequenced in a study of T-cell reconstitution after alpha-beta-depleted transplantation in children. Unique molecular identifiers were used in preparing the TCRbeta library. A single record per CDR3 protein comes from TCRdb applying MiXCR to the PCR reads. The sample includes 500,000 to 750,000 distinct CDR3 sequences, about a quarter of them seen just once. The material sequenced was PBMCs, taken before TCRalphabeta/CD19-depleted stem cell transplant. These receptors originate from a boy less than two years old with Wiskott-Aldrich syndrome, due to receive a stem cell transplant.

V is TRBV20-1 and J is TRBJ2-1; perhaps TRBD2 as D (7 bases). V lost 0 bases and J 6 bases, leaving 18 bases between the germline ends. CDR3 length: 16 residues. Germline V CDR1 and CDR2: DFQATT, SNEGSKA (reference sequence). The CDR3 here is CSARDSRRGGRNEQFF. The CDR3 coding sequence is TGCAGTGCTAGAGATAGTCGGAGGGGGGGTCGCAATGAGCAGTTCTTC.

This clonotype was counted between two and nine times. This sequence joins TRBV27 and TRBJ2-1; D perhaps matches TRBD2 (5 bases). Germline values: CDR1 MNHEY, CDR2 SMNVEV (reference sequence). Trimming stripped 5 bases from V and 5 bases from J, with 13 bases between. This CDR3 spans 14 amino acids. The CDR3 nucleotides read TGTGCCAGCAGTCCCCCAACTAGGAACAATGAGCAGTTCTTC. Translated: CASSPPTRNNEQFF.

The V call is TRBV5-1, the J call TRBJ2-5; tentative D call: TRBD2 (6 bases). Germline V gives CDR1 SGHRS, CDR2 YFSETQ. The germline V and J ends were trimmed by 4 bases and 3 bases, with 13 bases remaining between them. The CDR3 runs 14 residues. Here the CDR3 reads CASSGGTLKETQYF. Here the CDR3 DNA reads TGCGCCAGCAGCGGGGGGACTTTGAAAGAGACCCAGTACTTC. Combining the CDR3 with reference TRBV5-1 and TRBJ2-5 gives the whole variable domain KAGVTQTPRYLIKTRGQQVTLSCSPISGHRSVSWYQQTPGQGLQFLFEYFSETQRNKGNFPGRFSGRQFSNSRSEMNVSTLELGDSALYLCASSGGTLKETQYFGPGTRLLVL.

This clonotype was counted a few times. The J gene is TRBJ2-7, the V gene TRBV2, with TRBD2 matching 8 bases. The CDR3 has 14 amino acids. Germline CDR1 and CDR2: SNHLY and FYNNEI. V shed 6 bases and J 8 bases; nucleotides not matched to a gene: 12. The CDR3 DNA sequence: TGTGCCAGCAGGGAGGCCAGCGGGAGAAAAAAGCAGTACTTC. It encodes CASREASGRKKQYF.

This chain links TRBV5-1 with TRBJ1-1; a weak D match, TRBD1 (5 bases). CDR1 and CDR2 (germline): SGHRS, YFSETQ. With 2 bases removed from V and 6 bases from J, the gap between germline ends came to 11 bases. The CDR3 runs to 13 residues. CDR3: CASSFIGASEAFF. The CDR3 nucleotides are TGCGCCAGCAGCTTTATTGGGGCCTCTGAAGCTTTCTTT.

In its sample, this clonotype was seen many times. The V call is TRBV28, the J call TRBJ1-6, with a tentative D call TRBD1 (5 bases). CDR1 MDHEN and CDR2 SYDVKM come from the germline V gene. Trimming shortened V by 6 bases and J by 9 bases, and 18 bases separated the two germline ends. This CDR3 spans 15 amino acids. The CDR3 spells CASSPTPARGSPLHF. The CDR3 region has the DNA TGTGCCAGCAGCCCCACACCGGCTAGGGGTTCACCCCTCCACTTT.

CDR3 sequence: CASSFAGTSGPEQYF. The CDR3 region has the DNA TGCGCCAGCAGCTTCGCCGGGACTAGCGGGCCCGAGCAGTACTTC. The chain employs TRBV5-1 and TRBJ2-7, with 12 bases matching TRBD2. Germline CDR1 SGHRS, CDR2 YFSETQ. The junction had 6 bases not matched to a gene; V was cut back by 2 bases and J by 6 bases. This CDR3 contains 15 residues.

This clonotype turned up a few times. V is TRBV19 and J is TRBJ2-7; D possibly matches TRBD1 or TRBD2 (5 bases each). Trimming pared 3 bases from V and 0 bases from J, leaving 12 bases between. There are 15 residues in the CDR3. CDR1 and CDR2 from the germline V gene are LNHDA and SQIVND (reference sequence). The CDR3 DNA follows: TGTGCCAGTAGTATGAAGGGACGTTACTCCTACGAGCAGTACTTC. Its protein is CASSMKGRYSYEQYF. Based on the CDR3 plus reference TRBV19 and TRBJ2-7, the full variable domain is DGGITQSPKYLFRKEGQNVTLSCEQNLNHDAMYWYRQDPGQGLRLIYYSQIVNDFQKGDIAEGYSVSREKKESFPLTVTSAQKNPTAFYLCASSMKGRYSYEQYFGPGTRLTVT.